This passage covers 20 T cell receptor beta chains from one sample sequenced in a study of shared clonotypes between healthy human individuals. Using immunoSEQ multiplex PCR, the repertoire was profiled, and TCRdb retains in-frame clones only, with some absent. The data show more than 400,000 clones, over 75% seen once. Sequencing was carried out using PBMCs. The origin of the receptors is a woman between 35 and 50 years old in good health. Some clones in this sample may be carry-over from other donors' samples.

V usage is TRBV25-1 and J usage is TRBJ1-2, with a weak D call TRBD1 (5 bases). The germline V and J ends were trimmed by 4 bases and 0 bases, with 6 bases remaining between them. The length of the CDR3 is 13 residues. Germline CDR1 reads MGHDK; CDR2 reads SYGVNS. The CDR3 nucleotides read TGTGCCAGCAGTGGACAGACTAACTATGGCTACACCTTC. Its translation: CASSGQTNYGYTF.

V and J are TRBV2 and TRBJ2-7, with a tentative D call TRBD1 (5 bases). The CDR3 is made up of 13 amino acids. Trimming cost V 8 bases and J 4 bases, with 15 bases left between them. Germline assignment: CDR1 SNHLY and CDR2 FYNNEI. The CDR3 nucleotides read TGTGCCAGCGGGGCACTCAACGGATACGAGCAGTACTTC. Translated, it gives CASGALNGYEQYF.

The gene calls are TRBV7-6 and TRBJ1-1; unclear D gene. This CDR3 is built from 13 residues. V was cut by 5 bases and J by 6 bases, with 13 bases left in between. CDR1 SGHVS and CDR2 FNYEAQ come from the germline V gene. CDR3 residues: CASSLRPSAEAFF. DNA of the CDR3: TGTGCCAGCAGCCTGCGGCCAAGTGCTGAAGCTTTCTTT.

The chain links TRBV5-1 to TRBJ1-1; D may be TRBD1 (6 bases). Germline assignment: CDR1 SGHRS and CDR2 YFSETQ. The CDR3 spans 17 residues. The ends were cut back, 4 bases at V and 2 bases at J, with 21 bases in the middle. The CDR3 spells CASSPSTGGGYNTEAFF. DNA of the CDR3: TGCGCCAGCAGCCCCTCAACAGGCGGGGGCTATAACACTGAAGCTTTCTTT.

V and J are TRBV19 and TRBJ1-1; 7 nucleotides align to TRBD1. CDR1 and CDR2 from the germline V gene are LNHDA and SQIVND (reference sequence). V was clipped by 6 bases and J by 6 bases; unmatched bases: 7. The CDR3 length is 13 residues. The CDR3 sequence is CASRTGKGAEAFF. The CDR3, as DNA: TGTGCCAGTAGGACAGGGAAGGGCGCTGAAGCTTTCTTT.

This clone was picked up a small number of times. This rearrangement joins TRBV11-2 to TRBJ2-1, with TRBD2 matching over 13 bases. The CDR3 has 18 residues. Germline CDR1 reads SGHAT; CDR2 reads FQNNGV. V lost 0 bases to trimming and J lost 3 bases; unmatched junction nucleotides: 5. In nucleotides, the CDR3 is TGTGCCAGCAGCTTAGATGGACTAGCGGGAGCGGGCTACAATGAGCAGTTCTTC. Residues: CASSLDGLAGAGYNEQFF.

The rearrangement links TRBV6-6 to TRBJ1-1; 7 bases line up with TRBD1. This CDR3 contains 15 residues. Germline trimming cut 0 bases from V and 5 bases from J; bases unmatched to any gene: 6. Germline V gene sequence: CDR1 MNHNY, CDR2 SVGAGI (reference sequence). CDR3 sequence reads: CASSYSGQSRTEAFF. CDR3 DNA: TGTGCCAGCAGTTACTCGGGACAGTCAAGGACTGAAGCTTTCTTT.

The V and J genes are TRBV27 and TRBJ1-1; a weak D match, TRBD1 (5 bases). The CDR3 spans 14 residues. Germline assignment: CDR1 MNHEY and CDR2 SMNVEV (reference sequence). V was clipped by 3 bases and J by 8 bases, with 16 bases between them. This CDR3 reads CASSLAGLEFEAFF. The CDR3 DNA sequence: TGTGCCAGCAGTTTGGCGGGACTGGAATTCGAAGCTTTCTTT.

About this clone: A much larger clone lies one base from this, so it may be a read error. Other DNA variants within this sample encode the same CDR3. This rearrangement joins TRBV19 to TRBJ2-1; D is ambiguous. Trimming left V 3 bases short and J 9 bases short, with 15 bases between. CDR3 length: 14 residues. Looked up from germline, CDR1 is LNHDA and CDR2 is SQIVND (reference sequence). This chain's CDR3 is CASSIGPRSVEQFF. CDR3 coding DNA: TGTGCCAGTAGTATTGGCCCCCGCTCGGTTGAGCAGTTCTTC.

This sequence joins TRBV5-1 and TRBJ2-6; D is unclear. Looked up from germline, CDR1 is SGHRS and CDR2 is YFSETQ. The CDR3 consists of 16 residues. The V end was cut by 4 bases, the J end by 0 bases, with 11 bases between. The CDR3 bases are TGCGCCAGCAGCATCGACAAACTCTCTGGGGCCAACGTCCTGACTTTC. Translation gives CASSIDKLSGANVLTF.

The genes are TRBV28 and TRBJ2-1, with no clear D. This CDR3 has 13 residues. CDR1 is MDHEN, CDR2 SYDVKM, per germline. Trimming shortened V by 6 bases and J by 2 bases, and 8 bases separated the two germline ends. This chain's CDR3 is CASSRSAYNEQFF. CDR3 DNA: TGTGCCAGCAGCCGGAGTGCCTACAATGAGCAGTTCTTC.

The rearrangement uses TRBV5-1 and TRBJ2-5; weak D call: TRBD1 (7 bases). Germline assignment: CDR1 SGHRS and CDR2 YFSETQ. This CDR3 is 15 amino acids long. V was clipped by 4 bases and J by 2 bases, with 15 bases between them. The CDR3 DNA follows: TGCGCCAGCAGCACCGGACCAGGGGGGCAAGAGACCCAGTACTTC. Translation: CASSTGPGGQETQYF.

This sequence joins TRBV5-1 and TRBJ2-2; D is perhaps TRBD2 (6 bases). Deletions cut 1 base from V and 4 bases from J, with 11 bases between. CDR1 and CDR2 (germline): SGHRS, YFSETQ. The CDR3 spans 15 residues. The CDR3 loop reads CASSLRERSTGELFF. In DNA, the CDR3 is TGCGCCAGCAGCTTGCGGGAGCGGAGCACCGGGGAGCTGTTTTTT.

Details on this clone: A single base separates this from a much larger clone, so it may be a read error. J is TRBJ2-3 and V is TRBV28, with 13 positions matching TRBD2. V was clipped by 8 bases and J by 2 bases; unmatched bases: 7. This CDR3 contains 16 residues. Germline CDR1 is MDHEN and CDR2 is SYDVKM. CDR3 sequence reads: CASRGLAGYLTDTQYF. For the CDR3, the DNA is TGTGCCAGCCGGGGACTAGCGGGATACCTCACAGATACGCAGTATTTT.

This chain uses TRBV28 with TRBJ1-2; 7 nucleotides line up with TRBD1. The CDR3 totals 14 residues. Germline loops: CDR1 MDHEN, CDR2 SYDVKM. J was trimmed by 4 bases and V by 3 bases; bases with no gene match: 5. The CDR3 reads CASSLGQSGYGYTF. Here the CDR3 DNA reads TGTGCCAGCAGTTTGGGACAGAGCGGCTATGGCTACACCTTC.

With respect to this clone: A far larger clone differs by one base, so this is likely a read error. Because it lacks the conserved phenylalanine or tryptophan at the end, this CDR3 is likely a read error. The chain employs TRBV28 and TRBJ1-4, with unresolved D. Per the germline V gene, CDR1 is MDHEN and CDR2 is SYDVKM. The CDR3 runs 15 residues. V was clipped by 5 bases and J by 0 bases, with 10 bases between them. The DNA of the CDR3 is TGTGCCAGCAGTCCTCCGACGGCAACTAATGAAAAACTGTTTCTT. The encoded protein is CASSPPTATNEKLFL.

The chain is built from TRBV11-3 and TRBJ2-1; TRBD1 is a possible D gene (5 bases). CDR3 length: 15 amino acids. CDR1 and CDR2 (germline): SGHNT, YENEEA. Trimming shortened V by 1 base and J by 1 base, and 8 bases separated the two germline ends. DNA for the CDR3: TGTGCCAGCAGCTTAGTGTCAGGGTCCTACAATGAGCAGTTCTTC. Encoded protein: CASSLVSGSYNEQFF.

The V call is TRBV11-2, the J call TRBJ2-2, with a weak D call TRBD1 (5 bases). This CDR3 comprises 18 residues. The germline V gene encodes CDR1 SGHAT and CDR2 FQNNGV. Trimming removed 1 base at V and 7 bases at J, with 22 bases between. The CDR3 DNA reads TGTGCCAGCAGCTTAGTGCCCCCCGGGCCAGGGAACGGCGGGGAGCTGTTTTTT. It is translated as CASSLVPPGPGNGGELFF.

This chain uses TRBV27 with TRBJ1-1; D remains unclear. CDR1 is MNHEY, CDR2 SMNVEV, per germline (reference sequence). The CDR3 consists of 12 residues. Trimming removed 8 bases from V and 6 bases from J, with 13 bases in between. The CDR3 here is CASAKGGPEAFF. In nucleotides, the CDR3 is TGTGCCAGCGCCAAGGGTGGCCCTGAAGCTTTCTTT.

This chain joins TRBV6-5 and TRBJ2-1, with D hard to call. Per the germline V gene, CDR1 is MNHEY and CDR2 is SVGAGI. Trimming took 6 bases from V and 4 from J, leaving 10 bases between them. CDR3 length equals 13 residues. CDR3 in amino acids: CASRVMGYNEQFF. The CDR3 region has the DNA TGTGCCAGCAGAGTTATGGGGTACAATGAGCAGTTCTTC.